This paragraph covers one T cell receptor beta chain sequence. As yet, its antigen is unknown. The data are from a study of cytomegalovirus exposure and HLA in healthy donors. Study-level results: Cytomegalovirus association was assigned to more than 150 TCR beta chains. CMV antigen specificity of a few CMV-associated chains was confirmed in vitro. Immune exposure information comprised only CMV serostatus. In a later analysis, 17,000 or so TCR beta sequences were associated with HLA alleles at 0.05 false discovery rate.

PCR used 60 Vbeta primers and 13 Jbeta primers. Sequencing was performed with immunoSEQ multiplex PCR; in TCRdb, only in-frame clones are kept and a portion is missing. The table records roughly 60,000 clones, about 70% of them present only once. V was clipped by 7 bases and J by 0 bases; unmatched bases: 4. This CDR3 comprises 14 residues. Germline V gene sequence: CDR1 LNHDA, CDR2 SQIVND (reference sequence). The rearrangement uses TRBV19 and TRBJ1-1; TRBD1 agrees at 8 bases. The TCR comes from a woman in her sixties or seventies in good health and CMV-seropositive. Sequencing was performed on PBMCs. The CDR3 is CASTDRVLNTEAFF. The CDR3 DNA sequence: TGTGCCAGTACGGACAGGGTCCTGAACACTGAAGCTTTCTTT. The variable domain in full, with the rest retrieved from reference TRBV19 and TRBJ1-1, is DGGITQSPKYLFRKEGQNVTLSCEQNLNHDAMYWYRQDPGQGLRLIYYSQIVNDFQKGDIAEGYSVSREKKESFPLTVTSAQKNPTAFYLCASTDRVLNTEAFFGQGTRLTVV.